The 16 T cell receptor beta chains below all came from one sample that was sequenced in a study of blood T cell repertoires in COVID-19. Repertoires were generated with immunoSEQ multiplex PCR, while TCRdb's copy carries only in-frame clones and drops some. The repertoire has 310,000 or so clones, roughly 87% of them found once; the top ten carry 2.2%. Sequencing used peripheral blood. These receptors were taken from a woman aged 45-65 years who had recovered from COVID-19.

The CDR3 nucleotides are TGTGCCAGCAGTGACTCGATGGCAACAGGCCACAATGAGCAGTTCTTC. It encodes CASSDSMATGHNEQFF. The chain combines TRBV6-4 with TRBJ2-1, with a weak D call TRBD1 (5 bases). V was clipped by 0 bases and J by 5 bases, with 14 bases between them. This CDR3 contains 16 residues. Germline lookup yields CDR1 MRHNA and CDR2 SNTAGT.

This chain uses TRBV19 with TRBJ1-6; tentatively, D is TRBD1 (6 bases). CDR3 length: 17 residues. V was pared by 4 bases and J by 7 bases, with 20 bases between. CDR1 and CDR2 (germline): LNHDA, SQIVND (reference sequence). CDR3 sequence (DNA): TGTGCCAGTAGTAACTATGTAGCAGGGGACCCGAATTCACCCCTCCACTTT. Its translation: CASSNYVAGDPNSPLHF.

This clone has just one count. The V gene is TRBV7-9, the J gene TRBJ2-2, with a possible D match to TRBD1 (6 bases). This CDR3 has 16 residues. Germline loops: CDR1 SEHNR, CDR2 FQNEAQ (reference sequence). Trimming left V 5 bases short and J 0 bases short, with 13 bases between. Here the CDR3 DNA reads TGTGCCAGCAGCCCCACAGGGAGTCCGAACACCGGGGAGCTGTTTTTT. Translated: CASSPTGSPNTGELFF.

This rearrangement joins TRBV4-2 to TRBJ2-5; TRBD2 matches at 10 bases. This CDR3 region has 15 residues. Germline V lookup: CDR1 LGHNA, CDR2 YNFKEQ. V shed 5 bases, J shed 5 bases, and the junction held 8 bases outside the gene matches. This CDR3 reads CASSGAGGPEETQYF. In nucleotides, the CDR3 is TGTGCCAGCAGCGGAGCGGGAGGGCCCGAGGAGACCCAGTACTTC.

J is TRBJ2-1 and V is TRBV7-2, with a tentative D call TRBD2 (6 bases). The CDR3 contains 14 residues. Trimming took 6 bases from V and 5 from J, leaving 14 bases between them. The germline CDR1 and CDR2 sequences are SGHTA and FQGNSA. The CDR3 reads CASRPSTSHNEQFF. In DNA form, the CDR3 reads TGTGCCAGCAGGCCTTCGACTAGTCACAATGAGCAGTTCTTC.

The rearrangement joins TRBV23-1 to TRBJ1-6; 7 bases match TRBD1. TRBV23-1 is known as an ORF, though its function is uncertain. This CDR3 comprises 16 residues. V shed 5 bases, J shed 6 bases, and the junction held 10 bases outside the gene matches. CDR3 protein: CASSEALTGLNSPLHF. CDR3 nucleotides: TGCGCCAGCAGTGAAGCATTGACAGGGCTTAATTCACCCCTCCACTTT.

The chain has TRBV6-2 or TRBV6-3 and TRBJ2-5, with a tentative D call TRBD2 (6 bases). Trimming cost V 2 bases and J 5 bases, with 15 bases left between them. Per germline, CDR1 MNHEY and CDR2 SVGEGT. This CDR3 is 15 amino acids long. DNA for the CDR3: TGTGCCAGCAGTTACCAGTGGACTATGGGGGAGACCCAGTACTTC. Translated: CASSYQWTMGETQYF.

This clone was picked up one time. The CDR3 DNA reads as TGTGCCAGCAGCGGACTACGACAGGGGAATGGTTATGGCTACACCTTC. Amino acids: CASSGLRQGNGYGYTF. The chain links TRBV9 to TRBJ1-2; 8 bases match TRBD1. V was pared by 3 bases and J by 5 bases, with 12 bases of the junction left unmatched. CDR1 is SGDLS, CDR2 YYNGEE, per germline. CDR3 length: 16 residues.

The J gene is TRBJ1-3, the V gene TRBV7-2; 7 bases are shared with TRBD1. After removal of 5 bases from V and 2 bases from J, the junction contained 6 bases not matched to a gene. The CDR3 runs 15 residues. The germline V gene has CDR1 SGHTA and CDR2 FQGNSA. The CDR3 region has the DNA TGTGCCAGCAGCATAAGGACAGGAACTGGAAACACCATATATTTT. Its protein product is CASSIRTGTGNTIYF. Based on the CDR3 plus reference TRBV7-2 and TRBJ1-3, the full variable domain is GAGVSQSPSNKVTEKGKDVELRCDPISGHTALYWYRQSLGQGLEFLIYFQGNSAPDKSGLPSDRFSAERTGGSVSTLTIQRTQQEDSAVYLCASSIRTGTGNTIYFGEGSWLTVV.

The CDR3 DNA reads as TGTGCTAGTGGCCCAGAGCGGTTGAAGGGTCACTATGGCTACACCTTC. Protein: CASGPERLKGHYGYTF. The gene calls are TRBV12-5 and TRBJ1-2, with D uncertain. The CDR3 consists of 16 residues. In germline, CDR1 is LGHNT, CDR2 FRNRAP. V lost 6 bases to trimming and J lost 3 bases, with 20 bases between them.

This sequence joins TRBV4-2 and TRBJ2-7; D is perhaps TRBD2 (5 bases). V was cut by 5 bases and J by 2 bases, with 13 bases left in between. Germline assignment: CDR1 LGHNA and CDR2 YNFKEQ. The CDR3 covers 14 residues. The CDR3 spells CASSEGREAYEQYF. The CDR3 DNA is TGTGCCAGCAGCGAGGGAAGAGAAGCCTACGAGCAGTACTTC.

This clone was seen a handful of times. The CDR3: CASSLGLDQGGGYTF. DNA for the CDR3: TGCGCCAGCAGCTTAGGACTGGACCAAGGGGGTGGCTACACCTTC. This chain connects TRBV5-1 to TRBJ1-2; possible D gene TRBD1, 6 bases. CDR3 length: 15 amino acids. Germline V gene sequence: CDR1 SGHRS, CDR2 YFSETQ. Trimming pared 2 bases from V and 7 bases from J, leaving 18 bases between. The full variable domain, completed using reference TRBV5-1 and TRBJ1-2, is KAGVTQTPRYLIKTRGQQVTLSCSPISGHRSVSWYQQTPGQGLQFLFEYFSETQRNKGNFPGRFSGRQFSNSRSEMNVSTLELGDSALYLCASSLGLDQGGGYTFGSGTRLTVV.

The J gene is TRBJ1-1, the V gene TRBV5-1; weak D call: TRBD1 (5 bases). The CDR3 runs to 16 residues. CDR1 and CDR2 (germline): SGHRS, YFSETQ. The V end lost 3 bases, the J end lost 4 bases, and 19 bases lay between the germline ends. The CDR3 protein is CASSSGTFLAGTEAFF. In nucleotides, the CDR3 is TGCGCCAGCAGCTCGGGGACTTTCCTGGCGGGCACTGAAGCTTTCTTT.

The J gene is TRBJ2-7, the V gene TRBV5-1, with TRBD2 as a possible D gene (5 bases). The CDR3 is made up of 13 amino acids. Trimming took 4 bases from V and 7 from J, leaving 15 bases between them. The germline V gene encodes CDR1 SGHRS and CDR2 YFSETQ. CDR3 DNA sequence: TGCGCCAGCAGCCCTGAAAACCAGCGGGAGCAGTACTTC. Translating it yields CASSPENQREQYF.

The chain uses TRBV3-1 (or the pseudogene TRBV3-2) and TRBJ2-7; 12 bases are a match to TRBD2. The V gene end was trimmed by 1 base and the J gene end by 7 bases; junction bases not matched to a gene: 2. The length of the CDR3 is 14 residues. CDR1 is LGHDT, CDR2 YNNKEL, per germline (reference sequence). CDR3 sequence reads: CASSQALAGGEQYF. CDR3 nucleotide sequence: TGTGCCAGCAGCCAAGCCCTAGCGGGAGGGGAGCAGTACTTC.

The chain recombines TRBV2 with TRBJ1-2, with TRBD1 matching over 8 bases. CDR3 length: 11 residues. Germline assignment: CDR1 SNHLY and CDR2 FYNNEI. Trimming took 7 bases from V and 12 from J; bases not matched to a gene: 7. The CDR3 DNA follows: TGTGCCAGCATAGCGACAGGGGTGGACACCTTC. It yields the protein CASIATGVDTF.